This TCR beta chain was observed in a study of blood T cell repertoires in COVID-19. Per the original methods: Reference gene primer amplification gave estimated nucleated cell counts. Assay used: immunoSEQ multiplex PCR; TCRdb lists only in-frame clones, some missing. Clone size and V and J calls were adopted from that table, with D and trimming inferred from the DNA. The table includes 120,000 to 150,000 clones, around 91% detected once. Sequencing was carried out using peripheral blood. The TCR comes from a woman in her fifties or sixties with active COVID-19.

CDR3 in amino acids: CASSQSGGASTDTQYF. CDR3 nucleotides: TGCGCCAGCAGCCAAAGTGGTGGGGCGAGCACAGATACGCAGTATTTT. The chain couples TRBV4-3 to TRBJ2-3; TRBD1 is a possible D gene (5 bases). The CDR3 spans 16 residues. The V and J ends lost 2 bases and 0 bases respectively, with 12 bases between them. CDR1 is LGHNA and CDR2 is YSLEER in the germline V gene.